The entry below describes one T cell receptor beta chain. The antigen remains undetermined. The sample comes from a study of T-cell memory formation after mild COVID-19. General study points: In second-wave clones peaking day 37, SARS-CoV-2 specificity remained unconfirmed. Pre-infection memory showed some responding clones, and this suggested that cross-reactive memory joined. Contracting clones localized mainly to CM and EM when CD4+ and mainly to EMRA when CD8+.

TCRdb reanalysed the 5' RACE reads using MiXCR and keeps one entry per CDR3 protein. The profile shows hundreds of thousands of distinct CDR3 sequences, around 20% of them singletons. From germline, CDR1 is SGDLS and CDR2 YYNGEE. This CDR3 has 15 amino acids. The germline V and J ends were trimmed by 2 bases and 0 bases, with 8 bases remaining between them. The chain is built from TRBV9 and TRBJ1-4; D gene unclear. Sequenced sample: PBMCs or a T cell subset sorted from them (not recorded which). This sequence originates from an adult woman who had mild COVID-19 (a few samples of this study predate the infection). Cell type and time point are not known. CDR3 residues: CASSVSGATNEKLFF. The DNA of the CDR3 is TGTGCCAGCAGCGTCTCTGGCGCAACTAATGAAAAACTGTTTTTT.